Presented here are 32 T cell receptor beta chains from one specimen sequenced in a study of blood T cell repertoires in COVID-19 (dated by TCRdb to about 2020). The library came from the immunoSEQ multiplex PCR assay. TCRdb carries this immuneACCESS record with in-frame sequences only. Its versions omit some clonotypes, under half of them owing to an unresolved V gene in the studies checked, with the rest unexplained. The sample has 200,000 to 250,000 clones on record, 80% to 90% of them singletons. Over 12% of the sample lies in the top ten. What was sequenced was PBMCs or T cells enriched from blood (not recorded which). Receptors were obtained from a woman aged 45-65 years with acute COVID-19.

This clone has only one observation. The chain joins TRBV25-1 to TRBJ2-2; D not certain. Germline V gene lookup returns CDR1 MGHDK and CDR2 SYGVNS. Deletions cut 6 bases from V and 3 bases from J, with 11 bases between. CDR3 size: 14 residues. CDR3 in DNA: TGTGCCAGCAGCCCCACTTATTACACCGGGGAGCTGTTTTTT. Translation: CASSPTYYTGELFF.

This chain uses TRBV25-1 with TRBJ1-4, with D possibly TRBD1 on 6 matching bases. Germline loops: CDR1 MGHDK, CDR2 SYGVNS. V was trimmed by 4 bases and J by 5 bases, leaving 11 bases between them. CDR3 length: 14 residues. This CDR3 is CASSAQGRNEKLFF. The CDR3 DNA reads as TGTGCCAGCAGTGCACAGGGTCGGAATGAAAAACTGTTTTTT.

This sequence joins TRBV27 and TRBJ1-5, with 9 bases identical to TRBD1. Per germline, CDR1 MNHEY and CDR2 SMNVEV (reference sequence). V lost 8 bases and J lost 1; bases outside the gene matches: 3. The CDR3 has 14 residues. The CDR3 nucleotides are TGTGCCAGCGCGACAGGGGGAAGCAATCAGCCCCAGCATTTT. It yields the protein CASATGGSNQPQHF.

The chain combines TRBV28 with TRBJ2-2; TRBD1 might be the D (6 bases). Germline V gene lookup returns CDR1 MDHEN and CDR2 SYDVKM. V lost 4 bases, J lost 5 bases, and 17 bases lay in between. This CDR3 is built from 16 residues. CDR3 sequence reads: CASSSPAGARTGELFF. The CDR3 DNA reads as TGTGCCAGCAGTTCTCCGGCAGGGGCAAGGACCGGGGAGCTGTTTTTT.

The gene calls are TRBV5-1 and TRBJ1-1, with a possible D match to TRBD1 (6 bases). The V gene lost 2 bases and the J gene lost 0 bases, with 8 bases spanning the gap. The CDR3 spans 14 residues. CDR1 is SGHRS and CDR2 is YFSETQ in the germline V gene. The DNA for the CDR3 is TGCGCCAGCAGCTTCGGACAGTTGAACACTGAAGCTTTCTTT. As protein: CASSFGQLNTEAFF. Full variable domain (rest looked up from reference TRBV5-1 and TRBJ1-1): KAGVTQTPRYLIKTRGQQVTLSCSPISGHRSVSWYQQTPGQGLQFLFEYFSETQRNKGNFPGRFSGRQFSNSRSEMNVSTLELGDSALYLCASSFGQLNTEAFFGQGTRLTVV.

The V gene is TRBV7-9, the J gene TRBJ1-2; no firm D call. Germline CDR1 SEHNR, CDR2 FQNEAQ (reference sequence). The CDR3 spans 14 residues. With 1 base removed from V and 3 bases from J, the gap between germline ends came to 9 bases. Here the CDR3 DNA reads TGTGCCAGCAGCTTAGTCGGTTCCGACTATGGCTACACCTTC. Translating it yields CASSLVGSDYGYTF. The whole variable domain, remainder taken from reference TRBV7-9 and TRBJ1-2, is DTGVSQNPRHKITKRGQNVTFRCDPISEHNRLYWYRQTLGQGPEFLTYFQNEAQLEKSRLLSDRFSAERPKGSFSTLEIQRTEQGDSAMYLCASSLVGSDYGYTFGSGTRLTVV.

CDR3 loop: CASSTGQDRKTQYF. For the CDR3, the DNA is TGTGCCAGCAGTACCGGACAGGATAGGAAGACCCAGTACTTC. The chain is built from TRBV7-2 and TRBJ2-5; 7 nucleotides align to TRBD1. The CDR3 extends over 14 amino acids. Germline-derived CDR1 and CDR2 are SGHTA and FQGNSA. The trim removed 6 bases at V and 6 bases at J, leaving 10 bases unmatched.

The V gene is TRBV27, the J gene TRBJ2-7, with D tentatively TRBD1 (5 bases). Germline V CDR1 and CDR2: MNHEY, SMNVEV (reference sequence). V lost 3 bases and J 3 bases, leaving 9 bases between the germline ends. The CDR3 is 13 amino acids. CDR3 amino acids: CASSFQGYYEQYF. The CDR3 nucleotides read TGTGCCAGCAGTTTTCAGGGTTACTACGAGCAGTACTTC.

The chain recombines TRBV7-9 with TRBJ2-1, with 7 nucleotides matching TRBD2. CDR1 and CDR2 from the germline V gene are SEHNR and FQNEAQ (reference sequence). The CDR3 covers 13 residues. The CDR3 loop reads CATRGSSYNEQFF. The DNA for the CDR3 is TGTGCTACTCGCGGGAGCTCCTACAATGAGCAGTTCTTC. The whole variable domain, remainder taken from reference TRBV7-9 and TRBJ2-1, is DTGVSQNPRHKITKRGQNVTFRCDPISEHNRLYWYRQTLGQGPEFLTYFQNEAQLEKSRLLSDRFSAERPKGSFSTLEIQRTEQGDSAMYLCATRGSSYNEQFFGPGTRLTVL.

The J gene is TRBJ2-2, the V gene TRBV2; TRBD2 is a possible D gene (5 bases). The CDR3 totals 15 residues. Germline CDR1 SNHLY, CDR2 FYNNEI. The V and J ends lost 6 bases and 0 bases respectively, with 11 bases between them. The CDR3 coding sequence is TGTGCCAGCAGAGCCCGGGGTCCGAACACCGGGGAGCTGTTTTTT. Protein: CASRARGPNTGELFF.

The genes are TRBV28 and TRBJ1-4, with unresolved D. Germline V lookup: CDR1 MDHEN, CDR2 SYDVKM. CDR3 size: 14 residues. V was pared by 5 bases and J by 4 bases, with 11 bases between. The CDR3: CASSLYLSNEKLFF. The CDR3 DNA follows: TGTGCCAGCAGTCTATACCTGAGTAATGAAAAACTGTTTTTT.

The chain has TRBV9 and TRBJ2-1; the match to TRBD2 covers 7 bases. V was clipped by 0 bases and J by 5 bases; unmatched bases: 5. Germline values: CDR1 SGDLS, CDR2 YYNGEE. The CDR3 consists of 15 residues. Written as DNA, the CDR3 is TGTGCCAGCAGCGTAGGGTCTAGCGGTCACAATGAGCAGTTCTTC. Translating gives CASSVGSSGHNEQFF.

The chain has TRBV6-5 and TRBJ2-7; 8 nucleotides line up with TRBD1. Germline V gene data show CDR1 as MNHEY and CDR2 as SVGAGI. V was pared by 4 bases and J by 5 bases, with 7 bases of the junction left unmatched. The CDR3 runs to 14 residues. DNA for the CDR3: TGTGCCAGCAGTTTCCGGGACAGGTTCCACGAGCAGTACTTC. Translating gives CASSFRDRFHEQYF.

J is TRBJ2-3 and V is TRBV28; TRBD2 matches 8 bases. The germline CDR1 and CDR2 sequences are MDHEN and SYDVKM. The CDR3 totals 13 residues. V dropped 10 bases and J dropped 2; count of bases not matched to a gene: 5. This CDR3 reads CATERGNTDTQYF. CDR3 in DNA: TGTGCCACAGAGCGGGGGAACACAGATACGCAGTATTTT.

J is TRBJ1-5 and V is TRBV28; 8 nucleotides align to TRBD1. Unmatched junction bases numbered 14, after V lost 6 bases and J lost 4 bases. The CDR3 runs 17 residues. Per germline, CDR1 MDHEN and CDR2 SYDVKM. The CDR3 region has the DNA TGTGCCAGCAGCTCTATCGTGAGGGACAGGAAAAATCAGCCCCAGCATTTT. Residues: CASSSIVRDRKNQPQHF.

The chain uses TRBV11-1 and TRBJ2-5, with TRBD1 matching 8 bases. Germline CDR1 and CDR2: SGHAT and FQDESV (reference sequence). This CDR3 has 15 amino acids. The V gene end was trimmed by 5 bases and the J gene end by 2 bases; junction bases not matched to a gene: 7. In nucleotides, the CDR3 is TGTGCCAGCAGCCCGGACAGGGCTGTACAAGAGACCCAGTACTTC. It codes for CASSPDRAVQETQYF.

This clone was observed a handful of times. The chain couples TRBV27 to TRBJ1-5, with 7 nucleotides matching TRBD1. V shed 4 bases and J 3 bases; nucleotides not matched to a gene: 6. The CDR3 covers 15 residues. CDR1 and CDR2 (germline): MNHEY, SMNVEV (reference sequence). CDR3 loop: CASSSRQGLNQPQHF. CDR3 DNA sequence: TGTGCCAGCAGTTCGAGACAGGGCCTCAATCAGCCCCAGCATTTT.

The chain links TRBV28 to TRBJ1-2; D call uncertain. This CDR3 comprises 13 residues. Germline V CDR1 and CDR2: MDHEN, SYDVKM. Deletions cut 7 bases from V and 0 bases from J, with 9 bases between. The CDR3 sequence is CASNTIANYGYTF. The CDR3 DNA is TGTGCCAGCAATACGATAGCTAACTATGGCTACACCTTC.

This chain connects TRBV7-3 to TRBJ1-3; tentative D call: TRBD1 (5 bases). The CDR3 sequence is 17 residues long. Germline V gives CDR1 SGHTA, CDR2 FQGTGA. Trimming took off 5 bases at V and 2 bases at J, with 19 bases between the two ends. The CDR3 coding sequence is TGTGCCAGCAGCCTCGTGGGGGGTAGGGGTGCTGGAAACACCATATATTTT. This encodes CASSLVGGRGAGNTIYF.

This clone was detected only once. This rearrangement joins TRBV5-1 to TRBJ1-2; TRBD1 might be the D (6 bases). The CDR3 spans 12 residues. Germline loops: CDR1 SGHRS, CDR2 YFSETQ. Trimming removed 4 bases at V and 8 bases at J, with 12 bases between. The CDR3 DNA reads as TGCGCCAGCAGCGTACCAACAGGGGGCTACACCTTC. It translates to CASSVPTGGYTF. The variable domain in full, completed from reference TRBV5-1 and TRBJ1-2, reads KAGVTQTPRYLIKTRGQQVTLSCSPISGHRSVSWYQQTPGQGLQFLFEYFSETQRNKGNFPGRFSGRQFSNSRSEMNVSTLELGDSALYLCASSVPTGGYTFGSGTRLTVV.

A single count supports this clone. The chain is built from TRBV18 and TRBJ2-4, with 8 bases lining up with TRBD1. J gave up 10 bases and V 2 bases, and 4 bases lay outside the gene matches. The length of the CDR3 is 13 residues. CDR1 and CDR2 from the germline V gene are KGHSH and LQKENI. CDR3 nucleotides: TGTGCCAGCTCACCAGGACAGGGAACGATTCAGTACTTC. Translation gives CASSPGQGTIQYF.

The CDR3 bases are TGCGCCAGCAGCCCAGGGGGCGAGGCCCCTAATGAAAAACTGTTTTTT. Encoded protein: CASSPGGEAPNEKLFF. The rearrangement joins TRBV4-1 to TRBJ1-4; TRBD1 matches 8 bases. Germline CDR1 is MGHRA and CDR2 is YSYEKL. The CDR3 has 16 amino acids. Trimming took 4 bases from V and 3 from J; bases not matched to a gene: 7.

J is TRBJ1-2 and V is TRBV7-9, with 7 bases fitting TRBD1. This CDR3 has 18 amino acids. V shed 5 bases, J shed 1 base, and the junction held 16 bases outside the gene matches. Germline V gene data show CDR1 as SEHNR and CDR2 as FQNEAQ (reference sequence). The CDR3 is CASSPVDRVVPYNYGYTF. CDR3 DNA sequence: TGTGCCAGCAGCCCCGTCGACAGGGTTGTGCCCTATAACTATGGCTACACCTTC.

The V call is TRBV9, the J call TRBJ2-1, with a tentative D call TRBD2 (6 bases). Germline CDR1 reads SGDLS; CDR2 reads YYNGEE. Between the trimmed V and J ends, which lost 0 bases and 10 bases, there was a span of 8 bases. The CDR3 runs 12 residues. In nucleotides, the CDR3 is TGTGCCAGCAGCGTAGGGGACTTCGAGCAGTTCTTC. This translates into CASSVGDFEQFF.

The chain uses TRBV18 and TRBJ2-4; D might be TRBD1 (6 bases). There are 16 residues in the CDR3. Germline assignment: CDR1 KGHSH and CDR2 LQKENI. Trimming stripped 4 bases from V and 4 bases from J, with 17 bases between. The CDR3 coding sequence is TGTGCCAGCTCACGACAGGCCGTTGAGGGAAAAAACATTCAGTACTTC. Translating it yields CASSRQAVEGKNIQYF.

The CDR3 DNA is TGTGCCAGCAAGGGATCACTCGGGAGCACCGGGGAGCTGTTTTTT. Translating gives CASKGSLGSTGELFF. The chain recombines TRBV28 with TRBJ2-2, with TRBD2 as a possible D gene (6 bases). The CDR3 runs 15 residues. In germline, CDR1 is MDHEN, CDR2 SYDVKM. Trimming shortened V by 7 bases and J by 4 bases, and 16 bases separated the two germline ends. The whole variable domain, remainder taken from reference TRBV28 and TRBJ2-2, is DVKVTQSSRYLVKRTGEKVFLECVQDMDHENMFWYRQDPGLGLRLIYFSYDVKMKEKGDIPEGYSVSREKKERFSLILESASTNQTSMYLCASKGSLGSTGELFFGEGSRLTVL.

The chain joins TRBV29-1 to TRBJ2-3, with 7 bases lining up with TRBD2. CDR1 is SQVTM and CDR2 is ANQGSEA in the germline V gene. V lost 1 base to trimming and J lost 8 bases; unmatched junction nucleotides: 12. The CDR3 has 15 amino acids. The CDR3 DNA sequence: TGCAGCGTTGAAGCTCTGACTAGCCCCGACGGTACGCAGTATTTT. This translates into CSVEALTSPDGTQYF.

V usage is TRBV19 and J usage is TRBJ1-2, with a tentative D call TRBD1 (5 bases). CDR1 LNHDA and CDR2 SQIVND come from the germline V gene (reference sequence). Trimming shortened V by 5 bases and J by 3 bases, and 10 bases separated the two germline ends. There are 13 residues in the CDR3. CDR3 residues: CASSVQGDYGYTF. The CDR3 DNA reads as TGTGCCAGTAGTGTGCAGGGTGACTATGGCTACACCTTC.

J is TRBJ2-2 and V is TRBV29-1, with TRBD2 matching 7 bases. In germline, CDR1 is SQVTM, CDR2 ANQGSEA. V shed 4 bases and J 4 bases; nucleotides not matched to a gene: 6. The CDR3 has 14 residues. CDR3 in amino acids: CSVGVAGSTGELFF. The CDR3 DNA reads TGCAGCGTTGGAGTAGCGGGCTCCACCGGGGAGCTGTTTTTT.

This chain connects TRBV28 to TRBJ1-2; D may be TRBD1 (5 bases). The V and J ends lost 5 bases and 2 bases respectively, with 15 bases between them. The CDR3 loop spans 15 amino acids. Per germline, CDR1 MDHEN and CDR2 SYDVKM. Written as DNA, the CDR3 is TGTGCCAGCAGTCCCCAGGGAAAAGGGAACTATGGCTACACCTTC. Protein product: CASSPQGKGNYGYTF.

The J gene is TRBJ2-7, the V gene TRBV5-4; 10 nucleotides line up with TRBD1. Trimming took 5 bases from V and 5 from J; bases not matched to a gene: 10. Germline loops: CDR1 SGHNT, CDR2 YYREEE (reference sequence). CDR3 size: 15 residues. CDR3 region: CASRETGTGVHEQYF. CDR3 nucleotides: TGTGCCAGCAGGGAGACCGGGACAGGGGTTCACGAGCAGTACTTC.

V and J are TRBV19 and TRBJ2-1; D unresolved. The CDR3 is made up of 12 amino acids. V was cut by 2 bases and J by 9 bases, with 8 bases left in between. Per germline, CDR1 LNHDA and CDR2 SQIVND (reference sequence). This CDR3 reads CASSISPPEQFF. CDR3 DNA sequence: TGTGCCAGTAGTATAAGCCCGCCTGAGCAGTTCTTC.